This T cell receptor (beta chain) appears in the sequencing data of a study of kidney transplant recipient with SARS-CoV-2 infection. This clonotype has at least ten counts. CDR1 is SGHTA and CDR2 is FQGNSA in the germline V gene. CDR3 length: 15 residues. The junction had 6 bases not matched to a gene; V was cut back by 1 base and J by 8 bases. MiXCR was run by TCRdb on the reads, yielding one entry per CDR3 protein. The sample contains fewer than 250,000 distinct CDR3 sequences, around 26% of which appear only once. The starting material was a blood sample, obtained at baseline and between days 110 and 120 from a kidney transplant recipient. The chain recombines TRBV7-2 with TRBJ1-3; TRBD1 matches at 9 bases. This receptor was obtained from a male patient aged 25 to 39 who had COVID-19 and was a kidney transplant recipient. Some T cells may be the graft donor's. The CDR3 DNA is TGTGCCAGCAGCTTAGAGGGACAGGGTATGGACACCATATATTTT. Its protein is CASSLEGQGMDTIYF.